This record concerns one T cell receptor (beta chain) sequence. No antigen is known for it. The data derive from a study of shared clonotypes between healthy human individuals. CDR1 and CDR2 (germline): GTSNPN, SVGIG (reference sequence). The length of the CDR3 is 11 residues. V lost 3 bases and J lost 7, with 9 bases in between. The method was immunoSEQ multiplex PCR; TCRdb's version includes in-frame clones alone and lacks a portion of them. The sample lists some 1,400,000 clones; around 97% were seen once. Free of recent acute infections or vaccinations, the donors were healthy HIV-negative adults. Study-level findings and limits: Some clonotypes were shared by all four sorted-subset donors, while others were not shared. The non-shared ones had lower generation probabilities than the shared ones. Clonotype sharing levels among donors were expected to vary with sequencing depth.

The receptor was derived from a man in his thirties or forties in good health. Sequenced: naive CD4+ T cells sorted from blood. Noted subset: CD45RA+ positively selected. The chain recombines TRBV30 with TRBJ1-1; no clear D. CDR3 region: CAWSRFSEAFF. In nucleotides, the CDR3 is TGTGCCTGGAGCCGGTTTAGTGAAGCTTTCTTT.